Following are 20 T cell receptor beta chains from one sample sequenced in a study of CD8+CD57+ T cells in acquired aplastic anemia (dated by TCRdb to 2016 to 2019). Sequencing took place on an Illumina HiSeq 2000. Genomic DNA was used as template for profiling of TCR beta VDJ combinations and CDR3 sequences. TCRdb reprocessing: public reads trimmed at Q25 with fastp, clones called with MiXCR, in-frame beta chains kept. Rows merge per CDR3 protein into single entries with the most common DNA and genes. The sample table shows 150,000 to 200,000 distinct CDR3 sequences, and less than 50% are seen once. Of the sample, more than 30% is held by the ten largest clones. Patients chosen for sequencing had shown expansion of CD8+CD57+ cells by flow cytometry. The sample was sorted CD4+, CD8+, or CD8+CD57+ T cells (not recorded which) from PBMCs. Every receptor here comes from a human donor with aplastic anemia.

CDR3 residues: CAINRDRGNYGYTF. The CDR3 nucleotides are TGTGCCATCAACCGGGACAGGGGGAACTATGGCTACACCTTC. This chain joins TRBV10-3 and TRBJ1-2; 11 nucleotides match TRBD1. The CDR3 consists of 14 residues. Trimming cost V 7 bases and J 2 bases; bases outside gene matches: 3. Germline CDR1 and CDR2: ENHRY and SYGVKD.

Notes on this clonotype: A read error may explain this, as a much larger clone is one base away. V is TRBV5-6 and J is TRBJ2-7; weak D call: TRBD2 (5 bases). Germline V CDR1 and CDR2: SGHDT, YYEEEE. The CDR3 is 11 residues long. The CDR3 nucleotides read TGTGCCAGCAGCTTGGGGGGAGAGATGAACTTC. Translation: CASSLGGEMNF.

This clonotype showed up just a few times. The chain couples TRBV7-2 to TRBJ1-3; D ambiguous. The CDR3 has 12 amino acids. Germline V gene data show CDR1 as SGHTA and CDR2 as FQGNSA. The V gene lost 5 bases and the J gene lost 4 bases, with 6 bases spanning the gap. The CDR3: CASSPWGNTIYF. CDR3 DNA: TGTGCCAGCAGCCCATGGGGAAACACCATATATTTT.

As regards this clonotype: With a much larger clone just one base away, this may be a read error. The CDR3 here is CTSSASGGPYEQYF. For the CDR3, the DNA is TGTACCAGCAGCGCATCAGGGGGTCCCTACGAGCAGTACTTC. This rearrangement joins TRBV11-3 to TRBJ2-7; TRBD1 agrees at 7 bases. Germline CDR1 is SGHNT and CDR2 is YENEEA. The CDR3 extends over 14 amino acids.

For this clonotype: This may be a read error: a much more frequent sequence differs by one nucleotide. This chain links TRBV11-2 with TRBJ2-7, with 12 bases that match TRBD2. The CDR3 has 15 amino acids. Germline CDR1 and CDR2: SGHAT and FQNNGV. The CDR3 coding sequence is TGTGCCAGCGGCTTAGGGACTAGCGGGCTCTACGAGCAGTACTTC. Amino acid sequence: CASGLGTSGLYEQYF. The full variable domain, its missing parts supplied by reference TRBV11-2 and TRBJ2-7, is EAGVAQSPRYKIIEKRQSVAFWCNPISGHATLYWYQQILGQGPKLLIQFQNNGVVDDSQLPKDRFSAERLKGVDSTLKIQPAKLEDSAVYLCASGLGTSGLYEQYFGPGTRLTVT.

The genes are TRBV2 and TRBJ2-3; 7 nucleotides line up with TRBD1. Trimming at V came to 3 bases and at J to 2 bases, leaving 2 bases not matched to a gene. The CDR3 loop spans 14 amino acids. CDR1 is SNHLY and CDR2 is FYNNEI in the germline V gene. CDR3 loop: CASSEGQPTDTQYF. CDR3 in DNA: TGTGCCAGCAGTGAGGGACAGCCCACAGATACGCAGTATTTT.

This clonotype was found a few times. The CDR3 coding sequence is TGTGCCACCAGTGATATAAGGGGCAGCTCCTACAATGAGCAGTTCTTC. It encodes CATSDIRGSSYNEQFF. The chain joins TRBV24-1 to TRBJ2-1, with D possibly matching TRBD1 (5 bases). The CDR3 has 16 amino acids. The V end lost 3 bases, the J end lost 0 bases, and 11 bases lay between the germline ends. The V gene's germline CDR1 is KGHDR and CDR2 SFDVKD.

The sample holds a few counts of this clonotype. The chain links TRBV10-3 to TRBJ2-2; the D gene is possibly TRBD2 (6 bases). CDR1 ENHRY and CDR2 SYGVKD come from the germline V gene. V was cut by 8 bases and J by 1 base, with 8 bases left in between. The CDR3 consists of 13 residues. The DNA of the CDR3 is TGTGCCATCGACGGGGGGAACACCGGGGAGCTGTTTTTT. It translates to CAIDGGNTGELFF.

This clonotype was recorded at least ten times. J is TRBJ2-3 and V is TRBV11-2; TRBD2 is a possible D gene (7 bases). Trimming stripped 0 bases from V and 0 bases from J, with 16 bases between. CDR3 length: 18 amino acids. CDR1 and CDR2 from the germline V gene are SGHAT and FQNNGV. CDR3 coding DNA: TGTGCCAGCAGCTTAGATGGGTCAGGGAGGGGGAGCACAGATACGCAGTATTTT. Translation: CASSLDGSGRGSTDTQYF. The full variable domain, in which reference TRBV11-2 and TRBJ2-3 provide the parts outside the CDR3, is EAGVAQSPRYKIIEKRQSVAFWCNPISGHATLYWYQQILGQGPKLLIQFQNNGVVDDSQLPKDRFSAERLKGVDSTLKIQPAKLEDSAVYLCASSLDGSGRGSTDTQYFGPGTRLTVL.

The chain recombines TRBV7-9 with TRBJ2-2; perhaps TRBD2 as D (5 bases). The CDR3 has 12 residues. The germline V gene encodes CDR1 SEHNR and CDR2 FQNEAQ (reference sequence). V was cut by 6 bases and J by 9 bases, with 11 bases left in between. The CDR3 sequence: CASSLPGRELFF. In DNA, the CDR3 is TGTGCCAGCAGTCTCCCCGGGAGGGAGCTGTTTTTT.

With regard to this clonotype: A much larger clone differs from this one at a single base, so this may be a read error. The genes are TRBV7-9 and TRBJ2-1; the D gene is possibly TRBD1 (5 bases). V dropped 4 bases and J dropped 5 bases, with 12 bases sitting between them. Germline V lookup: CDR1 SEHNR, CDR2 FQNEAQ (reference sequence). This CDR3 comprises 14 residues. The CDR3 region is CASSSGLTHNEQFF. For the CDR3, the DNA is TGTGCCAGCAGCTCAGGGTTGACCCACAATGAGCAGTTCTTC.

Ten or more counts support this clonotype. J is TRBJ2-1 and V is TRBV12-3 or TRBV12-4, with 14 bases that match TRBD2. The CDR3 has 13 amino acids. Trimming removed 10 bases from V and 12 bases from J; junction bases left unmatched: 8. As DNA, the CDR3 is TGTGCCACCGAGGGACTAGCGGGAGAGGCGCAGTTCTTC. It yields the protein CATEGLAGEAQFF.

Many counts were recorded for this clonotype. CDR3 DNA: TGTGCCAGTAGTATACGTCAGGAACCCTACGAGCAGTACTTC. This sequence encodes CASSIRQEPYEQYF. The gene calls are TRBV19 and TRBJ2-7, with no clear D. Between the trimmed V and J ends, which lost 2 bases and 2 bases, there was a span of 10 bases. Germline V gene lookup returns CDR1 LNHDA and CDR2 SQIVND (reference sequence). The length of the CDR3 is 14 residues.

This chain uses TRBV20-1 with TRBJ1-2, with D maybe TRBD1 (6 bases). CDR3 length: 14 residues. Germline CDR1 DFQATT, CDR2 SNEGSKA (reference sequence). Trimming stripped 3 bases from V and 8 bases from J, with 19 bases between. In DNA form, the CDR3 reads TGCAGTGCTAGCGCGCAGGACAGATTGGGAGGCTACACCTTC. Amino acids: CSASAQDRLGGYTF.

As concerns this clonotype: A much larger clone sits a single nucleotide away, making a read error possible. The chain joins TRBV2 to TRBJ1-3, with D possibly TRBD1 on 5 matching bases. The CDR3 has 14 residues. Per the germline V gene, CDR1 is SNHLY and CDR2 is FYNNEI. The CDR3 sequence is CAGSDPGAGNTIYF. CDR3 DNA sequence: TGTGCCGGCAGTGATCCTGGGGCGGGAAACACCATATATTTT.

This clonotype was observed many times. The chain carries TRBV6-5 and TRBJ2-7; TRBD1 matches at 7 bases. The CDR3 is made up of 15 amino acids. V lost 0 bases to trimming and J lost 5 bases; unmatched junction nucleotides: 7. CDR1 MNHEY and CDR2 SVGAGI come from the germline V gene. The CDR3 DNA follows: TGTGCCAGCAGTTACTCTAAGGGGGCCTTGGACGAGCAGTACTTC. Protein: CASSYSKGALDEQYF.

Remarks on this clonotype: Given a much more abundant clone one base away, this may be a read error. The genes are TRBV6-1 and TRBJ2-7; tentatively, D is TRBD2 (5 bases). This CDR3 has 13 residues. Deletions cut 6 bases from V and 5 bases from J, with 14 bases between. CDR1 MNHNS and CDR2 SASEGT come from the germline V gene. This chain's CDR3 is CASREDGVHEQYF. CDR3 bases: TGTGCCAGCAGGGAGGACGGGGTCCACGAGCAGTACTTC.

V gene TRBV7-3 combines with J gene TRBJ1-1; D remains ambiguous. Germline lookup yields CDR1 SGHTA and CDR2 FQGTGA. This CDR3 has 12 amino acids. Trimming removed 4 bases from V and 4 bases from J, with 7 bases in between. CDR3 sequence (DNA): TGTGCCAGCAGCTCCCCGAGCACTGAAGCTTTCTTT. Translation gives CASSSPSTEAFF.

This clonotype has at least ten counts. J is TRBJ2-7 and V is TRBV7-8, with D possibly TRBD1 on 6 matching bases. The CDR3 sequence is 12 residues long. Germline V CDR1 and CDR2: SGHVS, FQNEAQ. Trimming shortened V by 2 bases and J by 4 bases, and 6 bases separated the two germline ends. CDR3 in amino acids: CASSLQGYEQYF. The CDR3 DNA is TGTGCCAGCAGCTTACAGGGGTACGAGCAGTACTTC. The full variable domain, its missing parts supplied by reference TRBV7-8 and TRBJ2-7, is GAGVSQSPRYKVAKRGQDVALRCDPISGHVSLFWYQQALGQGPEFLTYFQNEAQLDKSGLPSDRFFAERPEGSVSTLKIQRTQQEDSAVYLCASSLQGYEQYFGPGTRLTVT.

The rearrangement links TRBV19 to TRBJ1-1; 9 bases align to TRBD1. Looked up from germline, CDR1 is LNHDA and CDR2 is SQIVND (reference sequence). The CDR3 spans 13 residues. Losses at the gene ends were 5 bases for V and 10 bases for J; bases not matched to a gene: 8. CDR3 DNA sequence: TGTGCCAGTAGTCTCACCGGGACAGGGCTAGCTTTCTTT. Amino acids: CASSLTGTGLAFF.